This TCR beta chain came from a study of cytomegalovirus exposure and HLA in healthy donors. Study results and caveats: A missense variant in DCLRE1C was later tied to TCR beta V- and J-gene trimming. On later analysis, the bulk of CMV-associated TCR beta chains appeared to be HLA-restricted.

The PCR contained 60 Vbeta and 13 Jbeta primers. The repertoire was sequenced with immunoSEQ multiplex PCR; TCRdb's copy has only in-frame clones and lacks some. The data show 110,000 or so clones, over 80% seen once. A word on this clone: Its antigen is undetermined.

This CDR3 comprises 13 residues. Trimming shortened V by 2 bases and J by 3 bases, and 5 bases separated the two germline ends. Germline lookup yields CDR1 MNHEY and CDR2 SVGAGI. This sequence originates from a man aged 25 to 40 in good health and CMV-seropositive. J is TRBJ2-1 and V is TRBV6-5; D call uncertain. The sample was PBMCs. DNA of the CDR3: TGTGCCAGCAGTTACCGGAGCTACAATGAGCAGTTCTTC. As protein: CASSYRSYNEQFF.